Shown below are 24 T cell receptor beta chains from a single sample sequenced in a study of blood T cells in healthy people across ages. A second roughly 6 to 11 cycle PCR used barcoded and J-beta primers. TCRdb fed the 5' RACE reads into MiXCR, producing one record per CDR3 protein. The data show approximately 1.5 million distinct CDR3 sequences, under 55% seen once. Input material: blood. These receptor sequences come from a woman younger than 35 in good health.

The chain couples TRBV24-1 to TRBJ1-2, with a possible D match to TRBD1 (5 bases). Trimming removed 2 bases from V and 3 bases from J, with 6 bases in between. Per the germline V gene, CDR1 is KGHDR and CDR2 is SFDVKD. The CDR3 has 13 residues. This CDR3 is CATSDWGYYGYTF. The CDR3 nucleotides read TGTGCCACCAGTGATTGGGGGTACTATGGCTACACCTTC.

The chain is built from TRBV4-1 and TRBJ2-4, with D possibly being TRBD2 (7 bases). The V gene's germline CDR1 is MGHRA and CDR2 YSYEKL. V lost 0 bases, J lost 0 bases, and 18 bases lay in between. The length of the CDR3 is 19 residues. CDR3 DNA sequence: TGCGCCAGCAGCCAAGAAGGGGGGGCTCGGGTAATAGCCAAAAACATTCAGTACTTC. Its translation is CASSQEGGARVIAKNIQYF.

This chain uses TRBV12-3 or TRBV12-4 with TRBJ1-1; a weak D match, TRBD1 (6 bases). Trimming left V 6 bases short and J 4 bases short, with 18 bases between. The CDR3 contains 15 residues. The CDR3 is CASRDYGGPRTEAFF. The CDR3 bases are TGTGCCAGCAGGGATTATGGGGGGCCTCGCACTGAAGCTTTCTTT.

The chain couples TRBV12-3 or TRBV12-4 to TRBJ2-7; TRBD2 aligns across 7 bases. The CDR3 covers 14 residues. V lost 4 bases to trimming and J lost 2 bases; unmatched junction nucleotides: 5. The CDR3 sequence is CASSYRRETYEQYF. CDR3 sequence (DNA): TGTGCCAGCAGTTATCGGCGGGAGACCTACGAGCAGTACTTC.

The chain joins TRBV4-3 to TRBJ2-2, with D tentatively TRBD2 (6 bases). Trimming took off 2 bases at V and 6 bases at J, with 16 bases between the two ends. CDR3 length equals 16 residues. Germline CDR1 reads LGHNA; CDR2 reads YSLEER. CDR3 sequence (DNA): TGCGCCAGCAGCCAAAAGGTCGGCGGGGTGGCCGGGGAGCTGTTTTTT. Encoded protein: CASSQKVGGVAGELFF.

For the CDR3, the DNA is TGTGCCAGCAGTTACTGGACAGGGGGCCTTGGCTACACCTTC. It is translated as CASSYWTGGLGYTF. The chain employs TRBV6-2 or TRBV6-3 and TRBJ1-2; 11 bases map to TRBD1. Germline CDR1 and CDR2: MNHEY and SVGEGT. This CDR3 region has 14 residues. Unmatched junction bases numbered 2, after V lost 1 base and J lost 7 bases.

This clonotype occurred many times. The rearrangement joins TRBV7-2 to TRBJ1-2; a weak D match, TRBD1 (5 bases). V dropped 5 bases and J dropped 3 bases, with 13 bases sitting between them. This CDR3 comprises 14 residues. The germline V gene has CDR1 SGHTA and CDR2 FQGNSA. The CDR3 protein is CASSPGSGDYGYTF. The CDR3 DNA follows: TGTGCCAGCAGCCCAGGGTCTGGGGACTATGGCTACACCTTC.

The V gene is TRBV19, the J gene TRBJ2-4; 7 bases map to TRBD2. V was clipped by 0 bases and J by 13 bases; unmatched bases: 18. The germline gives CDR1 LNHDA, CDR2 SQIVND (reference sequence). The CDR3 length is 17 residues. This CDR3 reads CASSIDQRAGLYNEQYF. The CDR3 DNA reads TGTGCCAGTAGTATAGATCAGCGAGCGGGACTTTACAATGAGCAGTACTTC.

A word on this clonotype: One end of the junction fails to match germline, which may point to a read error. The V call is TRBV20-1, the J call TRBJ2-2, with D perhaps being TRBD1 or TRBD2 (5 bases each). In germline, CDR1 is DFQATT, CDR2 SNEGSKA (reference sequence). The CDR3 spans 14 residues. The CDR3 loop reads CRASPGRNTGELFF. CDR3 in DNA: TGCCGTGCTTCGCCGGGACGGAACACCGGGGAGCTGTTTTTT.

This clonotype has a handful of counts. The chain couples TRBV2 to TRBJ2-3; D ambiguous. The length of the CDR3 is 14 residues. V was cut by 1 base and J by 10 bases, with 15 bases left in between. The germline CDR1 and CDR2 sequences are SNHLY and FYNNEI. In nucleotides, the CDR3 is TGTGCCAGCAGTGAAGTTCCGACGCGCCAAGCGCAGTATTTT. This gives the protein CASSEVPTRQAQYF.

This clonotype was seen ten or more times. The chain has TRBV12-3 or TRBV12-4 and TRBJ1-5; D not certain. The CDR3 has 12 residues. The V gene lost 5 bases and the J gene lost 0 bases, with 2 bases spanning the gap. CDR3 amino acids: CASSVSNQPQHF. CDR3 DNA sequence: TGTGCCAGCAGTGTTAGCAATCAGCCCCAGCATTTT.

The chain recombines TRBV28 with TRBJ2-5, with D unresolved. CDR3 length: 15 amino acids. V was shortened by 5 bases and J by 0 bases, with 13 bases between the two germline ends. CDR1 and CDR2 from the germline V gene are MDHEN and SYDVKM. This CDR3 is CASSTSLGNQETQYF. The DNA for the CDR3 is TGTGCCAGCAGTACGTCTTTGGGAAACCAAGAGACCCAGTACTTC. The full variable domain, rest sourced from reference TRBV28 and TRBJ2-5, is DVKVTQSSRYLVKRTGEKVFLECVQDMDHENMFWYRQDPGLGLRLIYFSYDVKMKEKGDIPEGYSVSREKKERFSLILESASTNQTSMYLCASSTSLGNQETQYFGPGTRLLVL.

The genes are TRBV14 and TRBJ2-1, with 9 bases fitting TRBD2. With V trimmed by 1 base and J by 4 bases, 5 bases remained unmatched. CDR3 length equals 16 residues. Germline values: CDR1 SGHDN, CDR2 FVKESK. The CDR3 sequence: CASSQVRLAGYNEQFF. The CDR3 DNA is TGTGCCAGCAGCCAAGTTCGTCTAGCGGGGTACAATGAGCAGTTCTTC. The variable domain in full, with the rest retrieved from reference TRBV14 and TRBJ2-1, is EAGVTQFPSHSVIEKGQTVTLRCDPISGHDNLYWYRRVMGKEIKFLLHFVKESKQDESGMPNNRFLAERTGGTYSTLKVQPAELEDSGVYFCASSQVRLAGYNEQFFGPGTRLTVL.

This clonotype showed up just once. The chain combines TRBV6-2 or TRBV6-3 with TRBJ2-2; maybe TRBD1 (6 bases). The germline V gene encodes CDR1 MNHEY and CDR2 SVGEGT. The CDR3 has 15 amino acids. V lost 6 bases to trimming and J lost 7 bases, with 18 bases between them. The CDR3 sequence: CASRTGTTRGGELFF. DNA for the CDR3: TGTGCCAGCAGGACCGGGACAACAAGGGGCGGGGAGCTGTTTTTT.

This chain uses TRBV14 with TRBJ2-1; the D is unclear. Trimming took off 4 bases at V and 3 bases at J, with 16 bases between the two ends. Germline-derived CDR1 and CDR2 are SGHDN and FVKESK. The CDR3 has 16 amino acids. The CDR3, as DNA: TGTGCCAGCAGCCCACACCATTCGACAAGCTACAATGAGCAGTTCTTC. It is translated as CASSPHHSTSYNEQFF.

The chain links TRBV27 to TRBJ1-4, with 8 positions matching TRBD1. J lost 3 bases, V lost 8 bases, and 8 bases had no gene match. This CDR3 spans 15 amino acids. Germline V gene lookup returns CDR1 MNHEY and CDR2 SMNVEV (reference sequence). As DNA, the CDR3 is TGTGCCAGCCGAAACACAGGGGGGGCTAATGAAAAACTGTTTTTT. Translated, it gives CASRNTGGANEKLFF.

This sequence joins TRBV27 and TRBJ2-7; TRBD2 is a possible D gene (6 bases). Germline V gives CDR1 MNHEY, CDR2 SMNVEV (reference sequence). The CDR3 covers 17 residues. V was pared by 3 bases and J by 2 bases, with 20 bases between. The CDR3 sequence is CASSFGSVGRATYEQYF. The CDR3 DNA sequence: TGTGCCAGCAGTTTCGGGAGCGTGGGGCGAGCTACCTACGAGCAGTACTTC.

As for this clonotype: Germline is not matched at one junction end, which may reflect a read error. This chain joins TRBV7-2 and TRBJ2-3; 9 bases are a match to TRBD1. The CDR3 is 17 residues long. Germline CDR1 and CDR2: SGHTA and FQGNSA. For the CDR3, the DNA is TGTGTCAGCAGCTTAGAGGGACAGGGTCTCAGCACAGATACGCAGTATTTT. As protein: CVSSLEGQGLSTDTQYF.

V is TRBV12-5 and J is TRBJ2-2; D is possibly TRBD1 or TRBD2 (5 bases each). CDR1 and CDR2 (germline): LGHNT, FRNRAP. The CDR3 sequence is 15 residues long. Trimming removed 7 bases at V and 3 bases at J, with 15 bases between. CDR3 protein: CASAVERGDTGELFF. The CDR3, as DNA: TGTGCTAGTGCCGTCGAAAGGGGAGACACCGGGGAGCTGTTTTTT.

V is TRBV24-1 and J is TRBJ2-6; D might be TRBD1 or TRBD2, each matching 5 bases. The germline V gene encodes CDR1 KGHDR and CDR2 SFDVKD. The germline V and J ends were trimmed by 8 bases and 4 bases, with 11 bases remaining between them. The length of the CDR3 is 14 residues. In DNA, the CDR3 is TGTGCCACCAACGAGGGGTCCGGGGCCAACGTCCTGACTTTC. It is translated as CATNEGSGANVLTF.

This clonotype has only a few counts. It may be a read error: a sequence one base away is much more abundant. This chain joins TRBV21-1 and TRBJ1-5. TRBV21-1 has pseudogene status. CDR3 length: 14 amino acids. CDR3 amino acids: CASSKAQGNQLQHF. In DNA, the CDR3 is TGTGCCAGCAGCAAAGCGCAGGGTAATCAGCTCCAGCATTTT.

CDR3 in amino acids: CASSSRDRDWNEQYF. In DNA, the CDR3 is TGTGCCAGCAGTTCAAGGGACAGGGATTGGAATGAGCAGTACTTC. This chain connects TRBV12-3 or TRBV12-4 to TRBJ2-5; 9 nucleotides align to TRBD1. Losses at the gene ends were 4 bases for V and 11 bases for J; bases not matched to a gene: 14. The CDR3 is made up of 15 amino acids.

The J gene is TRBJ1-2, the V gene TRBV30; maybe TRBD1 (6 bases). Germline V gene data show CDR1 as GTSNPN and CDR2 as SVGIG (reference sequence). The V end was cut by 2 bases, the J end by 3 bases, with 22 bases between. The CDR3 is made up of 17 amino acids. The CDR3 loop is CAWSKRYGTPTDYGYTF. The CDR3 DNA reads TGTGCCTGGAGTAAGCGGTACGGGACACCTACGGACTATGGCTACACCTTC.

The chain uses TRBV7-2 and TRBJ1-2; D uncertain. The V and J ends lost 2 bases and 4 bases respectively, with 5 bases between them. CDR1 and CDR2 from the germline V gene are SGHTA and FQGNSA. CDR3 length: 12 amino acids. This CDR3 is CASSLITYGYTF. CDR3 coding DNA: TGTGCCAGCAGCTTAATTACCTATGGCTACACCTTC.